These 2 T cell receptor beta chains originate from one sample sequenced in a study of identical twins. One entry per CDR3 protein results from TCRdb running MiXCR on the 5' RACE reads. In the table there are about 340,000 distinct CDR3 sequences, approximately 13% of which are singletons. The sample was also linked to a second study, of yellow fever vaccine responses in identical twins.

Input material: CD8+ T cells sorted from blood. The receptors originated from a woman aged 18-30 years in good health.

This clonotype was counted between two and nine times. In DNA, the CDR3 is TGCGCCAGCAGCTCGGACCGCTACACAGATACGCAGTATTTT. Protein sequence: CASSSDRYTDTQYF. The chain is built from TRBV5-1 and TRBJ2-3; D not resolved. Germline-derived CDR1 and CDR2 are SGHRS and YFSETQ. The CDR3 length is 14 residues. The V end lost 3 bases, the J end lost 2 bases, and 10 bases lay between the germline ends. The full variable domain, its missing parts supplied by reference TRBV5-1 and TRBJ2-3, is KAGVTQTPRYLIKTRGQQVTLSCSPISGHRSVSWYQQTPGQGLQFLFEYFSETQRNKGNFPGRFSGRQFSNSRSEMNVSTLELGDSALYLCASSSDRYTDTQYFGPGTRLTVL.

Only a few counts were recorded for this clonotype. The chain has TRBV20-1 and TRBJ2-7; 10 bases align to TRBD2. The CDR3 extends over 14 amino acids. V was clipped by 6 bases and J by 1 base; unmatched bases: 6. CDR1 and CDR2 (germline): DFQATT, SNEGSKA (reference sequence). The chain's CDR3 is CSALAGDRSYEQYF. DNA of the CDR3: TGCAGTGCCCTAGCGGGAGACAGGTCCTACGAGCAGTACTTC.